The 2 T cell receptor beta chains below come from one sample, sequenced in a study of T-cell memory formation after mild COVID-19 (dated by TCRdb to the early 2020s). Library preparation used 5' RACE. The reads were generated on an Illumina NovaSeq 6000. TCRdb redid the processing of the public reads, applying fastp at Q25 and MiXCR, and retained in-frame beta chains. CDR3 protein sequences are deduplicated, and each keeps its most common genes and DNA. In all, the sample holds about 430,000 distinct CDR3 sequences, and under 20% of those were seen once. The ten biggest clones cover 20% to 25% of the sample. Specimen: PBMCs or a T cell subset sorted from them (not recorded which). All receptors come from a man aged 18 to 30 who had mild COVID-19 (a few samples of this study predate the infection). The sample titles of this study are shuffled in the database, so cell type and time point are left out; the donor was told from shared clones.

This clonotype was seen a handful of times. This sequence joins TRBV5-1 and TRBJ1-5; a possible D gene is TRBD1 (5 bases). Germline V CDR1 and CDR2: SGHRS, YFSETQ. Between the trimmed V and J ends, which lost 4 bases and 3 bases, there was a span of 11 bases. CDR3 length equals 14 residues. CDR3 residues: CASSIDSFNQPQHF. In DNA, the CDR3 is TGCGCCAGCAGCATCGACAGTTTCAATCAGCCCCAGCATTTT.

This clonotype appeared a few times. V gene TRBV6-5 combines with J gene TRBJ2-7, with D unresolved. The CDR3 has 14 residues. CDR1 and CDR2 from the germline V gene are MNHEY and SVGAGI. V was pared by 6 bases and J by 0 bases, with 12 bases between. DNA for the CDR3: TGTGCCAGCAGCCCAACACCGAACTCCTACGAGCAGTACGTC. Translated, it gives CASSPTPNSYEQYV.